This T cell receptor beta chain was captured in a study of blood T cell repertoires in COVID-19. Study in general: Samples came from the United States, Italy and Spain, spanning acute and convalescent COVID-19. From T cells, B-cell-depleted T cells, or PBMCs came the material, which was cDNA or gDNA.

Germline V lookup: CDR1 LNHDA, CDR2 SQIVND (reference sequence). CDR3 length: 12 amino acids. Deletions cut 6 bases from V and 5 bases from J, with 10 bases between. In the original processing: Amplified reference gene primers provided the basis for estimating nucleated cell counts. Sequencing was performed with immunoSEQ multiplex PCR; in TCRdb, only in-frame clones are kept and a portion is missing. V and J calls plus clone size are reproduced from that table; the DNA served to infer D and trimming. Of under 85,000 clones in the sample, roughly 80% were seen once. V and J are TRBV19 and TRBJ2-5, with D unclear. Sequenced input: peripheral blood. This clonotype originated in a man in his 60s with active or convalescent COVID-19. This CDR3 is CASRSSSETQYF. The DNA for the CDR3 is TGTGCCAGTAGATCTAGTTCTGAGACCCAGTACTTC.